This TCR beta chain was retrieved from a study of blood T cell repertoires in COVID-19. Study summary: The origin of the acute and convalescent COVID-19 samples was the United States, Italy and Spain.

A word on this clone: Other nucleotide sequences in the sample specify the same CDR3.

Germline lookup yields CDR1 SGHRS and CDR2 YFSETQ. The CDR3 is 14 residues long. The V and J ends lost 0 bases and 9 bases, in that order; junction bases with no gene match: 2. TCRdb's table, derived via immunoSEQ multiplex PCR, lists solely in-frame clones and lacks some. Of about 160,000 clones in the sample, 90% were seen once. V usage is TRBV5-1 and J usage is TRBJ1-6, with 8 bases fitting TRBD1. The source material was peripheral blood. The clonotype originates from a man aged 45-65 years with acute or convalescent COVID-19. CDR3 in amino acids: CASSLGQGSSPLHF. In nucleotides, the CDR3 is TGCGCCAGCAGCTTGGGACAGGGGAGTTCACCCCTCCACTTT. The variable domain in full, completed from reference TRBV5-1 and TRBJ1-6, reads KAGVTQTPRYLIKTRGQQVTLSCSPISGHRSVSWYQQTPGQGLQFLFEYFSETQRNKGNFPGRFSGRQFSNSRSEMNVSTLELGDSALYLCASSLGQGSSPLHFGNGTRLTVT.